This T cell receptor (beta chain) was captured in a study of cytomegalovirus exposure and HLA in healthy donors. Study-wide findings and caveats: An apparent linkage of common viral pathogens to several of the most significant clusters emerged in a later analysis. Association with HLA alleles at 0.05 false discovery rate was found for some 18,000 TCR beta sequences in a later analysis. CMV antigen specificity of a few CMV-associated chains was confirmed in vitro.

CDR1 is LGHNA and CDR2 is YSLEER in the germline V gene. The CDR3 runs to 15 residues. V was cut by 0 bases and J by 7 bases, with 12 bases left in between. Researchers ran the PCR with 60 Vbeta and 13 Jbeta primers. TCRdb's table, derived via immunoSEQ multiplex PCR, lists solely in-frame clones and lacks some. The table has about 110,000 clones, approximately 16% seen once. This clone was picked up a small number of times. What it recognizes is unknown. The chain links TRBV4-3 to TRBJ2-2; maybe TRBD1 (6 bases). This sequence originates from a female donor in good health and CMV-seronegative. The source material was PBMCs. CDR3 bases: TGCGCCAGCAGCCAAGATCAGGGGATGGGCGGGGAGCTGTTTTTT. It yields the protein CASSQDQGMGGELFF.